This T cell receptor beta chain was captured in a study of OX40 agonist ivuxolimab in advanced cancers. Study-level background: Every 2 weeks, patients got intravenous ivuxolimab at one of six dose levels (0.01-10 mg/kg). Study-level results: Antigen specificity of clonally expanded peripheral T cells was not established. There were also nonresponders showing low normalized T-cell clonal expansion. Researchers report that CD8+ T cells had, on average, more expanded clones than CD4+.

This clone was found once. Its target is not known. V trimming: 2 bases; J trimming: 2 bases; junction bases outside the gene matches: 7. Germline values: CDR1 SGDLS, CDR2 YYNGEE. The length of the CDR3 is 15 residues. Using immunoSEQ multiplex PCR, the repertoire was profiled, and TCRdb retains in-frame clones only, with some absent. The sample has 60,000 or so clones; about 83% are singletons. This sequence joins TRBV9 and TRBJ2-7, with TRBD1 identical over 7 bases. This receptor was taken from an adult with an advanced solid tumor such as melanoma, head and neck, liver or kidney cancer. The sequences come from CD4+ or CD8+ T cells sorted from blood, collected in a trial of the OX40 agonist ivuxolimab. The CDR3 sequence: CASSVRDSKTYEQYF. As DNA, the CDR3 is TGTGCCAGCAGCGTCCGGGACAGTAAGACCTACGAGCAGTACTTC.